This TCR beta chain was recorded in a study of shared clonotypes between healthy human individuals (dated by TCRdb to 2020 to 2022). For context, the study as a whole: The cohort included a few men and a couple of women between 18 and 49 years of age. For each donor, CD4 naive and CD4 memory were each run on three plates, CD8 naive on two plates, and CD8 memory on one plate. Blood TCR repertoires of a handful of healthy adults were deeply sequenced to estimate repertoire size and the extent of clonotype sharing between individuals. Different laboratories and diverse techniques were used to prepare libraries and sequence TCR repertoires, to increase sequencing depth and limit assay-specific biases. Leukapheresis yielded between about 0.9 and 10 billion PBMCs per donor. General findings and caveats noted by the study authors: Clonotypes shared by all four sorted-subset donors showed higher generation probabilities than non-shared clonotypes. Even with the large sequencing depth, rarefaction of the sorted-subset datasets indicated that sequencing was incomplete. Pairwise subsampling led to the expectation that sequencing depth would affect the degree of clonotype sharing among donors. Across a few donors, around 5.4% of naive CD4, approximately 3.6% of naive CD8, approximately 2.5% of memory CD4, and under 0.45% of memory CD8 clonotypes were shared. Sampling was limited to blood, and TCR repertoires in tissue likely differ from TCR repertoires in blood. Because the study included a small number of donors, the genetic and exposure-history diversity represented was limited. Naive subsets generally had larger estimated clonotype richness than memory subsets did.

Using the deep immunoSEQ assay, multiplex PCR amplified TCR CDR3 regions from genomic DNA. Extracted genomic DNA from each cell subset was distributed evenly across all wells of several immunoSEQ 96-well plates, and each plate was treated as a replicate. Each replicate PCR for sorted subsets received roughly 0.2 ug genomic DNA, equal to about 30,000 T cell genomes. The purified libraries were quantified using a Qubit 3.0 fluorometer, sized with a Bioanalyzer 2100, and then quantified again using the KAPA Library Quantification kit. Every immunoSEQ 96-well plate was sequenced on a dedicated single-read 150-cycle Illumina NextSeq 550 flow cell. The paper's processing steps were these. The immunoSEQ output contained only junctional sequences without quality scores, so filtering could not match that applied to full-length reads. Sequences were annotated with PyIR, a Python wrapper for IgBLAST v1.9, using IMGT germline references to assign V/J genes and CDR3. Reads were removed for weak V/J assignments (E-value above 1e-6), missing CDR3, stop codons, out-of-frame junctions, or ambiguous translated residues. V3J clonotypes were defined as sequences sharing an identical inferred V gene, J gene, and CDR3 amino acid sequence. Percentage overlap between repertoires was calculated by dividing the number of shared unique clonotypes by the size of the smaller repertoire. Three approaches were used to assess repertoire richness: RTK rarefaction, the Chao1 estimator, and Recon v2.1 estimates of unobserved clonotypes. For all TCRbeta clonotypes obtained by the gDNA method from a few donors, generation probabilities were computed with OLGA. As stored in TCRdb, this immuneACCESS dataset retains in-frame rearrangements with V and J assigned. A fraction of the clones does not appear; measured against another copy, unresolved V genes explain less than half of the discrepancy, and the remainder lacks a known reason. Clone size and the V and J calls come from that table; the DNA yielded D and trimming. The sample table records roughly 2.2 million clones; 85% to 95% of these occur just once. The ten largest make up 0.39% of the sample.

In the case of this clone: This receptor's antigen is unknown. No much larger clone exists at a distance of one base, and base qualities are not known.

Healthy HIV-negative adults with no recently reported acute infections or vaccinations were included as donors. All donors were Caucasian adults living in Nashville, Tennessee, USA. CD4+ T cells were enriched through magnetic negative selection, after which naive cells were positively selected on CD45RA and the remaining negative fraction served as the memory subset. After blood collection by leukapheresis, PBMCs were isolated using Ficoll-Histopaque density gradient centrifugation and then cryopreserved in the vapor phase of liquid nitrogen. Purity and quantity of every magnetically sorted T cell population were checked by analytical flow cytometry. Each sorted fraction had its genomic DNA isolated and then quantified by UV absorbance on a Nanodrop 2000c. Per the germline V gene (reference sequence), GTSNPN is the CDR1 and SVGIG is the CDR2. Inclusive of the bounding cysteine and phenylalanine, the CDR3 is 15 residues long. Only CDR3 DNA is held: 45 bases, read in frame from base 1. Germline trimming: 1 base from V, 6 bases from J; junction bases outside gene matches: 8.

The sequence was obtained from a man between 18 and 35 years old in good health. Some clones in this sample may be carry-over from other donors' samples. Sequenced input: naive CD4+ T cells from PBMCs. This specimen's cell subset or site label, per the study, means: CD45RA+ positively selected. The rearrangement joined TRBV30 to TRBJ1-5, with 8 central nucleotides matching TRBD1. The DNA is TGTGCCTGGAGTGCAAAAACAGGGGGAGGTCAGCCCCAGCATTTT. The encoded protein is CAWSAKTGGGQPQHF.